These 6 T cell receptor beta chains originate from one sample sequenced in a study of CD8+CD57+ T cells in acquired aplastic anemia. TCR beta VDJ and CDR3 profiles were obtained from a genomic DNA template. Via MiXCR, TCRdb re-called the reads, giving one row per CDR3 protein. The sample gives some 170,000 distinct CDR3 sequences, around half of which show up once; more than 0.95% is in the top ten. The sequenced patients had an expansion of CD8+CD57+ cells seen by flow cytometry. The source material was sorted CD4+, CD8+, or CD8+CD57+ T cells (not recorded which) from PBMCs. These receptors came from a human donor with aplastic anemia.

This clonotype was counted many times. The chain employs TRBV6-1 and TRBJ2-5; maybe TRBD2 (7 bases). V was clipped by 4 bases and J by 5 bases, with 20 bases between them. The CDR3 contains 16 residues. Germline CDR1 MNHNS, CDR2 SASEGT. This CDR3 is CASSAGAGAFTETQYF. CDR3 in DNA: TGTGCCAGCAGTGCGGGGGCGGGGGCCTTCACGGAGACCCAGTACTTC.

This clonotype showed up just a few times. The chain links TRBV20-1 to TRBJ2-7; no clear D. The CDR3 is 13 residues long. Germline CDR1 DFQATT, CDR2 SNEGSKA (reference sequence). V gave up 0 bases and J gave up 0 bases, with 6 bases separating them. CDR3 sequence reads: CSAREHTSYEQYF. DNA of the CDR3: TGCAGTGCTAGAGAGCACACCTCCTACGAGCAGTACTTC.

In its sample, this clonotype was seen a few times. The CDR3 here is CATSDLTPNGGNNEQFF. The CDR3 DNA is TGTGCCACCAGTGATTTGACTCCAAACGGGGGGAATAATGAGCAGTTCTTC. The genes are TRBV24-1 and TRBJ2-1; 7 nucleotides agree with TRBD2. V lost 0 bases, J lost 7 bases, and 11 bases stayed unmatched. CDR3 length: 17 residues. The germline V gene encodes CDR1 KGHDR and CDR2 SFDVKD.

This clonotype has a count of ten or more. This chain uses TRBV25-1 with TRBJ2-7; D gene ambiguous. Germline-derived CDR1 and CDR2 are MGHDK and SYGVNS. V was trimmed by 2 bases and J by 2 bases, leaving 13 bases between them. This CDR3 comprises 15 residues. CDR3 in amino acids: CASSERVGFTYEQYF. The CDR3 DNA reads as TGTGCCAGCAGTGAAAGAGTTGGCTTCACCTACGAGCAGTACTTC.

This rearrangement joins TRBV7-9 to TRBJ2-7, with TRBD2 matching over 7 bases. Germline trimming cut 4 bases from V and 7 bases from J; bases unmatched to any gene: 4. Germline loops: CDR1 SEHNR, CDR2 FQNEAQ (reference sequence). This CDR3 contains 12 residues. The CDR3 loop reads CASSWGGNEQYF. The CDR3 nucleotides are TGTGCCAGCAGCTGGGGGGGAAATGAGCAGTACTTC.

The table lists this clonotype with many counts. The chain couples TRBV19 to TRBJ1-1; the D is unclear. The CDR3 totals 14 residues. Germline V lookup: CDR1 LNHDA, CDR2 SQIVND (reference sequence). The V and J ends lost 0 bases and 0 bases respectively, with 5 bases between them. CDR3 coding DNA: TGTGCCAGTAGTATAGATCATATGAACACTGAAGCTTTCTTT. Amino acids: CASSIDHMNTEAFF.